The following is a TCR beta chain sequence with its context. This sample stems from a study of a mutant IDH1 vaccine in newly diagnosed glioma. Study information: Averaging around 40 years of age, treated patients were about 62% male and about 38% female.

Noted time point: baseline, week 1 (first vaccination visit). The treatment was: pre-vaccination baseline after standard-of-care therapy. Each tumor in the donors was a new WHO grade 3 or 4 astrocytoma, IDH1-mutant and ATRX-lost. This CDR3 spans 15 amino acids. CDR1 and CDR2 from the germline V gene are GTSNPN and SVGIG (reference sequence). V lost 0 bases and J lost 5; bases outside the gene matches: 8. The repertoire was sequenced with immunoSEQ multiplex PCR; TCRdb's copy has only in-frame clones and lacks some. Among tens of thousands of clones listed, 82% were seen once. This specimen was PBMCs, taken from a glioma patient treated with radiotherapy, temozolomide or both. This rearrangement joins TRBV30 to TRBJ1-1, with 8 bases aligning to TRBD1. This TCR derives from a young man with glioma. Here the CDR3 reads CAWSVPDRGWTEAFF. The CDR3 nucleotides are TGTGCCTGGAGTGTACCCGACAGGGGTTGGACTGAAGCTTTCTTT.